This record looks at one T cell receptor (beta chain) sequence and its context. Trimming removed 1 base from V and 6 bases from J; junction bases left unmatched: 8. Germline V CDR1 and CDR2: LNHNV, YYDKDF (reference sequence). The CDR3 consists of 15 residues. The entry originates in a study of blood T cell repertoires in COVID-19. Study information: Whether acute or convalescent, the COVID-19 samples came from the United States, Italy and Spain. PBMCs, B-cell-depleted T cells, or T cells were the source of the cDNA or gDNA that made up the material.

In the authors' workflow: The assay estimated nucleated cells by amplifying reference gene primers. Libraries were prepared by immunoSEQ multiplex PCR; TCRdb keeps only in-frame clonotypes and omits some of them. That table furnishes V, J and clone size, whereas the DNA furnished D and trimming. The data show roughly 41,000 clones, 70% to 90% seen once. This TCR came from a human donor in a cohort sampled during active COVID-19. The donor label of this sample is uncertain. The chain joins TRBV15 to TRBJ1-2; 7 nucleotides match TRBD1. Sample: peripheral blood. The CDR3, as DNA: TGTGCCACCAGCAGAGTAAAACAAGGGGGCCATGGCTACACCTTC. Its translation: CATSRVKQGGHGYTF.